Below, 16 T cell receptor beta chains from the same sample are listed, as sequenced in a study of cytomegalovirus exposure and HLA in healthy donors (dated by TCRdb to 2016 to 2017). Receptor libraries were prepared by the immunoSEQ multiplex PCR assay. A mixture of 60 forward primers for TCR Vbeta segments and 13 reverse primers for TCR Jbeta segments was used in the multiplex PCR. Here the immuneACCESS table is served through TCRdb, limited to in-frame sequences with V and J called. Missing clones are a known gap in these copies; in checked studies unresolved V genes cover under half, and the rest lacks a known reason. This sample comprises around 120,000 clones, around three quarters of them detected only once. The leading ten clones occupy 2.5% to 3.5% of the sample. The sequencing input was PBMCs. These receptors all come from a woman younger than 45 in good health and CMV-seropositive.

The chain uses TRBV27 and TRBJ1-5; 7 bases align to TRBD1. The CDR3 has 17 amino acids. Losses at the gene ends were 8 bases for V and 3 bases for J; bases not matched to a gene: 16. Germline CDR1 reads MNHEY; CDR2 reads SMNVEV (reference sequence). CDR3 sequence reads: CASSPGAGQTHNQPQHF. The CDR3 DNA reads as TGTGCCAGCTCCCCCGGCGCGGGACAGACTCACAATCAGCCCCAGCATTTT.

The chain carries TRBV5-1 and TRBJ1-1; 7 nucleotides match TRBD1. There are 15 residues in the CDR3. J gave up 2 bases and V 3 bases, and 7 bases lay outside the gene matches. Looked up from germline, CDR1 is SGHRS and CDR2 is YFSETQ. The CDR3 DNA sequence: TGCGCCAGCAGCTCTCGCAGGGGGATCAACACTGAAGCTTTCTTT. It is translated as CASSSRRGINTEAFF.

CDR3: CASSPMRETQYF. CDR3 DNA: TGTGCCAGCAGTCCCATGAGGGAGACCCAGTACTTC. V is TRBV7-6 and J is TRBJ2-5; D is uncertain. The CDR3 contains 12 residues. Germline CDR1 reads SGHVS; CDR2 reads FNYEAQ. V shed 6 bases and J shed 5 bases, with 10 bases lying between them.

J is TRBJ2-1 and V is TRBV9; no clear D gene. CDR3 length: 11 amino acids. The ends were cut back, 5 bases at V and 10 bases at J, with 10 bases in the middle. Germline V gene lookup returns CDR1 SGDLS and CDR2 YYNGEE. The DNA for the CDR3 is TGTGCCAGCAGTCGGAACGGGGAGCAGTTCTTC. It codes for CASSRNGEQFF.

This chain connects TRBV2 to TRBJ2-1; 7 positions agree with TRBD2. V was clipped by 7 bases and J by 7 bases; unmatched bases: 7. CDR1 and CDR2 from the germline V gene are SNHLY and FYNNEI. The CDR3 spans 13 residues. The CDR3 nucleotides read TGTGCCAGCACGGGGGGATCTACAAATGAGCAGTTCTTC. It yields the protein CASTGGSTNEQFF.

V is TRBV5-5 and J is TRBJ1-6; D is unresolved. The CDR3 is made up of 14 amino acids. Trimming cost V 3 bases and J 4 bases, with 8 bases left between them. The germline CDR1 and CDR2 sequences are SGHKS and YYEKEE (reference sequence). CDR3 nucleotides: TGTGCCAGCAGCTCCGGAGAGTATAATTCACCCCTCCACTTT. It specifies CASSSGEYNSPLHF.

The gene calls are TRBV27 and TRBJ2-7, with D unresolved. The germline gives CDR1 MNHEY, CDR2 SMNVEV (reference sequence). The V end lost 5 bases, the J end lost 3 bases, and 14 bases lay between the germline ends. The CDR3 has 14 residues. As DNA, the CDR3 is TGTGCCAGCAGTCCCTCCCTAAATCTCTACGAGCAGTACTTC. Its translation is CASSPSLNLYEQYF.

The chain has TRBV7-6 and TRBJ2-2; D call uncertain. This CDR3 has 13 residues. V was trimmed by 5 bases and J by 1 base, leaving 5 bases between them. Germline V gene sequence: CDR1 SGHVS, CDR2 FNYEAQ. The CDR3 DNA reads TGTGCCAGCAGCGATAGGAACACCGGGGAGCTGTTTTTT. Translating it yields CASSDRNTGELFF. The variable domain in full, with the rest retrieved from reference TRBV7-6 and TRBJ2-2, is GAGVSQSPRYKVTKRGQDVALRCDPISGHVSLYWYRQALGQGPEFLTYFNYEAQQDKSGLPNDRFSAERPEGSISTLTIQRTEQRDSAMYRCASSDRNTGELFFGEGSRLTVL.

Comment on this clone: One end of the junction varies from germline; a read error may be responsible. This chain joins TRBV7-9 and TRBJ1-4; no reliable D call. Germline values: CDR1 SEHNR, CDR2 FQNEAQ (reference sequence). The CDR3 consists of 12 residues. DNA for the CDR3: TGTTCCAGCAGCTTTTCGGGAGAAAAACTGTTTTTT. It yields the protein CSSSFSGEKLFF.

The sample holds one count of this clone. The chain links TRBV15 to TRBJ2-5; D is possibly TRBD2 (7 bases). Trimming removed 4 bases at V and 1 base at J, with 16 bases between. Per the germline V gene, CDR1 is LNHNV and CDR2 is YYDKDF (reference sequence). The CDR3 consists of 16 residues. CDR3 coding DNA: TGTGCCACCAGCACGGGGCTAGGGGGGGTCCAAGAGACCCAGTACTTC. It is translated as CATSTGLGGVQETQYF.

This chain joins TRBV6-6 and TRBJ2-1; 8 nucleotides match TRBD2. The CDR3 extends over 15 amino acids. CDR1 is MNHNY, CDR2 SVGAGI, per germline (reference sequence). V shed 7 bases, J shed 2 bases, and the junction held 7 bases outside the gene matches. CDR3: CASTNGGVAYNEQFF. The CDR3 DNA is TGTGCCAGCACCAACGGGGGGGTAGCCTACAATGAGCAGTTCTTC.

The chain recombines TRBV4-3 with TRBJ2-7; a possible D gene is TRBD1 (6 bases). With 3 bases removed from V and 2 bases from J, the gap between germline ends came to 14 bases. The length of the CDR3 is 15 residues. Per the germline V gene, CDR1 is LGHNA and CDR2 is YSLEER. The CDR3 loop reads CASSQLPTGPYEQYF. The CDR3 bases are TGCGCCAGCAGCCAGCTCCCGACAGGTCCCTACGAGCAGTACTTC.

This clone has only one observation. The rearrangement joins TRBV6-5 to TRBJ1-4, with a possible D match to TRBD1 (5 bases). The CDR3 consists of 14 residues. Looked up from germline, CDR1 is MNHEY and CDR2 is SVGAGI. The V and J ends lost 5 bases and 8 bases respectively, with 15 bases between them. The CDR3 here is CASSRGGWGEKLFF. DNA of the CDR3: TGTGCCAGCAGTCGGGGGGGGTGGGGCGAAAAACTGTTTTTT.

This chain connects TRBV6-1 to TRBJ2-1; a possible D gene is TRBD1 (5 bases). Germline V gene lookup returns CDR1 MNHNS and CDR2 SASEGT. The CDR3 extends over 14 amino acids. Trimming took 2 bases from V and 2 from J, leaving 7 bases between them. The CDR3, as DNA: TGTGCCAGCAGTGAACAGGGTCCCTACAATGAGCAGTTCTTC. Its translation is CASSEQGPYNEQFF.

V and J are TRBV28 and TRBJ1-1; D ambiguous. Trimming cost V 5 bases and J 1 base, with 14 bases left between them. This CDR3 is built from 15 residues. Germline V gives CDR1 MDHEN, CDR2 SYDVKM. Here the CDR3 DNA reads TGTGCCAGCAGTCTACTAATGTCCTCGAACACTGAAGCTTTCTTT. It encodes CASSLLMSSNTEAFF.

The chain has TRBV7-2 and TRBJ1-3; D possibly corresponds to TRBD1 (5 bases). This CDR3 has 14 amino acids. The V end was cut by 5 bases, the J end by 7 bases, with 15 bases between. From germline, CDR1 is SGHTA and CDR2 FQGNSA. The CDR3 loop reads CASSRTPVWNTIYF. The CDR3 DNA reads as TGTGCCAGCAGCCGGACACCTGTGTGGAACACCATATATTTT. Looking up the rest from reference TRBV7-2 and TRBJ1-3 gives the full variable domain: GAGVSQSPSNKVTEKGKDVELRCDPISGHTALYWYRQSLGQGLEFLIYFQGNSAPDKSGLPSDRFSAERTGGSVSTLTIQRTQQEDSAVYLCASSRTPVWNTIYFGEGSWLTVV.